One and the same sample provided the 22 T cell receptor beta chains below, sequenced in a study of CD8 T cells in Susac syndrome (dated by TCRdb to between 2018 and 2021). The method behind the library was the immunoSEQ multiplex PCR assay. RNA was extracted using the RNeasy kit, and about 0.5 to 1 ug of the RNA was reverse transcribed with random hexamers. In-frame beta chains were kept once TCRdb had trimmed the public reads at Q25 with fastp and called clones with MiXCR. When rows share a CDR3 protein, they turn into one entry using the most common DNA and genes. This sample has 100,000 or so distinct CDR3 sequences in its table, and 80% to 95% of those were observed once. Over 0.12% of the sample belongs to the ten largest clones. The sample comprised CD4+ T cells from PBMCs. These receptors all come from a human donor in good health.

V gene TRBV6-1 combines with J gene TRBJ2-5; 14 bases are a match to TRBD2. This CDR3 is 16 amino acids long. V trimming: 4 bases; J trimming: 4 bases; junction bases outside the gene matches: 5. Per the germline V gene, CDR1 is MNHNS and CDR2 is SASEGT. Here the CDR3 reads CASSGGLAGVAETQYF. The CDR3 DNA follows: TGTGCCAGCAGTGGGGGACTAGCGGGAGTGGCAGAGACCCAGTACTTC.

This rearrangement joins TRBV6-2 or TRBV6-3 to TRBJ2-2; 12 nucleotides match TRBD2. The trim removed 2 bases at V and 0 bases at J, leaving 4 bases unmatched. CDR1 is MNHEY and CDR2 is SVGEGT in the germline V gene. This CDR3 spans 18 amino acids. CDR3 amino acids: CASSYRLAGGANTGELFF. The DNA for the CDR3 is TGTGCCAGCAGTTACAGGCTAGCGGGAGGGGCGAACACCGGGGAGCTGTTTTTT.

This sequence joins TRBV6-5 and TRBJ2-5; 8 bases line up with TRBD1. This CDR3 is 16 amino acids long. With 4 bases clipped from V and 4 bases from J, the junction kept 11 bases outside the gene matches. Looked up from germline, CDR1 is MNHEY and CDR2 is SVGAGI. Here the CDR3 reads CASSFGTGRLRETQYF. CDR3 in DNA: TGTGCCAGCAGTTTCGGGACAGGCAGGCTAAGAGAGACCCAGTACTTC.

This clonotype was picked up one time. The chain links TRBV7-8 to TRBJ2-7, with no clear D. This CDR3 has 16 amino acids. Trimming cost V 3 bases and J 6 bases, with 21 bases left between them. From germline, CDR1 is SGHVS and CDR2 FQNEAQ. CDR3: CASSLGSTHFVPEQYF. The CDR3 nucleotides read TGTGCCAGCAGCTTGGGGTCTACTCATTTTGTCCCCGAGCAGTACTTC.

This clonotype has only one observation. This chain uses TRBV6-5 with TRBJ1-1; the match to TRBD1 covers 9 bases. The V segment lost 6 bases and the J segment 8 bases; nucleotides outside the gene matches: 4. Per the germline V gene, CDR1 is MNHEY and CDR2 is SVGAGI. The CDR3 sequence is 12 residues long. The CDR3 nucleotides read TGTGCCAGCAGATTCGGACAGGGGGAAGCTTTCTTT. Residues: CASRFGQGEAFF.

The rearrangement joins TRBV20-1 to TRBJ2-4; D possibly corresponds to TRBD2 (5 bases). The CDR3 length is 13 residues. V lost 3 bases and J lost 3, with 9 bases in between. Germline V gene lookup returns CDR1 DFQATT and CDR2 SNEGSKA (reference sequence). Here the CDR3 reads CSASRGDKNIQYF. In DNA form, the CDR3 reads TGCAGTGCTAGTCGGGGAGACAAAAACATTCAGTACTTC.

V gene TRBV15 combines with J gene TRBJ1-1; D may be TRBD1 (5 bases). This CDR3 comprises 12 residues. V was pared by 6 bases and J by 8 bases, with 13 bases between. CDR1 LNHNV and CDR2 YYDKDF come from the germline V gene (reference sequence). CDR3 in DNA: TGTGCCACCAGTTTCCAGGGCCGGGAAGCTTTCTTT. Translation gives CATSFQGREAFF.

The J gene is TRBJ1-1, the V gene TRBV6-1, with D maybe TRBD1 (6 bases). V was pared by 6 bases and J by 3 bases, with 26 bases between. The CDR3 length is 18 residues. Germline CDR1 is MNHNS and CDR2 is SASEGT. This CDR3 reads CASSSLGLGGAFDTEAFF. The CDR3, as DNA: TGTGCCAGCAGCTCCCTCGGTTTGGGGGGGGCTTTTGACACTGAAGCTTTCTTT.

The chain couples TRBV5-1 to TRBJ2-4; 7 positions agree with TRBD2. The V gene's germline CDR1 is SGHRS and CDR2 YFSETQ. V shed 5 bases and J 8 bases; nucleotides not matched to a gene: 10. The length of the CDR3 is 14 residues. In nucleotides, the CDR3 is TGCGCCAGCAGACAAACTAGCGCCGGTCACATTCAGTACTTC. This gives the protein CASRQTSAGHIQYF.

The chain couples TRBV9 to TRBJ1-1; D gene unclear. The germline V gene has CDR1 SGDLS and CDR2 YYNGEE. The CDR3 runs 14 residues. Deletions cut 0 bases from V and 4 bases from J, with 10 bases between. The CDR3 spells CASSVGSAATEAFF. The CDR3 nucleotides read TGTGCCAGCAGCGTAGGGTCGGCGGCCACTGAAGCTTTCTTT. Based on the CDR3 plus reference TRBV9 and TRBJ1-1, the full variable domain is DSGVTQTPKHLITATGQRVTLRCSPRSGDLSVYWYQQSLDQGLQFLIQYYNGEERAKGNILERFSAQQFPDLHSELNLSSLELGDSALYFCASSVGSAATEAFFGQGTRLTVV.

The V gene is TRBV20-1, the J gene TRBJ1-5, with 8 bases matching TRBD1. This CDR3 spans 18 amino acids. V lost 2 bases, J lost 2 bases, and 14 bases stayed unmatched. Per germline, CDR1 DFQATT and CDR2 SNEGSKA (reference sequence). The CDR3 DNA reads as TGCAGTGCTAGACCGGGGCGGACAGGGAGAGGCGGCAATCAGCCCCAGCATTTT. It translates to CSARPGRTGRGGNQPQHF.

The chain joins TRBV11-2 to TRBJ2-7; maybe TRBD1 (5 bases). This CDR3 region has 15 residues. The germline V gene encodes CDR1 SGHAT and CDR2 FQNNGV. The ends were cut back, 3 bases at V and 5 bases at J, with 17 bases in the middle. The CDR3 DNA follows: TGTGCCAGCAGCTTGGCTCCACAGGTGTCCGACGAGCAGTACTTC. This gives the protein CASSLAPQVSDEQYF. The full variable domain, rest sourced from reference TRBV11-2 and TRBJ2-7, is EAGVAQSPRYKIIEKRQSVAFWCNPISGHATLYWYQQILGQGPKLLIQFQNNGVVDDSQLPKDRFSAERLKGVDSTLKIQPAKLEDSAVYLCASSLAPQVSDEQYFGPGTRLTVT.

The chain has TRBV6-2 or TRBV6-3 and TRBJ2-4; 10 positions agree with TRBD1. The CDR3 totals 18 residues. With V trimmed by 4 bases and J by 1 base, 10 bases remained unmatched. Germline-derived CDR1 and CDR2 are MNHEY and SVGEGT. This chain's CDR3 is CASSSRAGQGSAKNIQYF. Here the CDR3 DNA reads TGTGCCAGCAGTTCTCGGGCGGGACAGGGGTCGGCCAAAAACATTCAGTACTTC.

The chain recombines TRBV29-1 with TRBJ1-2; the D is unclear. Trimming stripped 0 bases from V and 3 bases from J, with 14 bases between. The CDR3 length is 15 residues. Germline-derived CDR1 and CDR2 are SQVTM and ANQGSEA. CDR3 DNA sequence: TGCAGCGTTGAAGATACCCACGGACCTCACTATGGCTACACCTTC. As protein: CSVEDTHGPHYGYTF.

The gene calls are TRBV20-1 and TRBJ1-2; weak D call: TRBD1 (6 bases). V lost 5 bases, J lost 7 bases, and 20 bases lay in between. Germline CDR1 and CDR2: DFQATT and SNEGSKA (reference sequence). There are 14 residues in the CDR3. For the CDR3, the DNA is TGCAGTGCTCAAGGACGGGGGCGAGGTGGTGGCTACACCTTC. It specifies CSAQGRGRGGGYTF.

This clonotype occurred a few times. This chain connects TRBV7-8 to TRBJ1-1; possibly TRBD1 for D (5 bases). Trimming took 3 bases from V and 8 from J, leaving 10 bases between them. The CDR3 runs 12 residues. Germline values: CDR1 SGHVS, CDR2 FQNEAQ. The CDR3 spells CASSFPGAEAFF. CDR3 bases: TGTGCCAGCAGCTTCCCCGGGGCAGAAGCTTTCTTT.

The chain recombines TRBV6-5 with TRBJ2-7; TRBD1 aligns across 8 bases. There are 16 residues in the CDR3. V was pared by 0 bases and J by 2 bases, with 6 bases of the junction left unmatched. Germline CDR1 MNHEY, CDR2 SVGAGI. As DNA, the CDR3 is TGTGCCAGCAGTTACTCGGGACAGGCAAACCCCTACGAGCAGTACTTC. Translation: CASSYSGQANPYEQYF.

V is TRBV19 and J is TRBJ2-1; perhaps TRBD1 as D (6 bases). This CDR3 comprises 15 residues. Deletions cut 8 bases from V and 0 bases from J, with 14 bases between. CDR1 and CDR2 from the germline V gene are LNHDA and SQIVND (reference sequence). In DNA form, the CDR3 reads TGTGCCAGTTCCTTCAGGGGATCCTCCTACAATGAGCAGTTCTTC. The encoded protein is CASSFRGSSYNEQFF.

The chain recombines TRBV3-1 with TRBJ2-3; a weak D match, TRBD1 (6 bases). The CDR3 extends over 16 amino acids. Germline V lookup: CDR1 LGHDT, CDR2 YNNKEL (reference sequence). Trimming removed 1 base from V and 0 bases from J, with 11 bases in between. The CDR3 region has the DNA TGTGCCAGCAGCCAAGGGAGACAGGAGAGCACAGATACGCAGTATTTT. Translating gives CASSQGRQESTDTQYF.

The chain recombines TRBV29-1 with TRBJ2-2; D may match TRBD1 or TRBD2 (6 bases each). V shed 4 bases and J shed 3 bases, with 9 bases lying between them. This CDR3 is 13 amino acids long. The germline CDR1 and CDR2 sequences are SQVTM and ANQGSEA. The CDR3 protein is CSVAGGYTGELFF. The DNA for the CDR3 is TGCAGCGTTGCCGGGGGCTACACCGGGGAGCTGTTTTTT.

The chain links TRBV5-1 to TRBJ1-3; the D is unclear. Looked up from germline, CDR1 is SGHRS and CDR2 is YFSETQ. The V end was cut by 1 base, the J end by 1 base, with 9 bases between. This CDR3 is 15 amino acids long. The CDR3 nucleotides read TGCGCCAGCAGCTTGCCTCAGGTGTCTGGAAACACCATATATTTT. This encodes CASSLPQVSGNTIYF.

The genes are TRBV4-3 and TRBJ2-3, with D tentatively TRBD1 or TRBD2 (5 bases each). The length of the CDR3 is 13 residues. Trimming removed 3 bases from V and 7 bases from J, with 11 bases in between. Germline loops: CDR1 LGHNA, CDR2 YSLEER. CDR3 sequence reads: CASSQSGTNTQYF. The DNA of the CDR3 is TGCGCCAGCAGCCAGTCGGGGACGAATACGCAGTATTTT.